The entry below describes one T cell receptor beta chain. The record originates from a study of blood T cell repertoires in COVID-19. At the level of the study: Nucleic acid was either cDNA or gDNA, and it came from T cells, B-cell-depleted T cells, or PBMCs.

In the authors' workflow: Estimation of nucleated cell counts relied on the amplification of reference gene primers. Using immunoSEQ multiplex PCR, the repertoire was profiled, and TCRdb retains in-frame clones only, with some absent. V, J and clone size reflect that table, while D and trimming were determined from the DNA. The data contain around 100,000 clones, about 78% of them seen just once; the ten biggest clones take up 7.5% to 10%. The CDR3 is 14 amino acids. CDR1 is KGHSH and CDR2 is LQKENI in the germline V gene. V lost 4 bases, J lost 1 base, and 1 base stayed unmatched. The V call is TRBV18, the J call TRBJ1-1; 9 positions agree with TRBD1. The TCR originated in a man aged 55 to 70 with active or convalescent COVID-19. Sequencing was done on a sample of peripheral blood. The CDR3 sequence is CASSLGQGNTEAFF. The CDR3 coding sequence is TGTGCCAGCTCACTGGGACAGGGGAACACTGAAGCTTTCTTT.